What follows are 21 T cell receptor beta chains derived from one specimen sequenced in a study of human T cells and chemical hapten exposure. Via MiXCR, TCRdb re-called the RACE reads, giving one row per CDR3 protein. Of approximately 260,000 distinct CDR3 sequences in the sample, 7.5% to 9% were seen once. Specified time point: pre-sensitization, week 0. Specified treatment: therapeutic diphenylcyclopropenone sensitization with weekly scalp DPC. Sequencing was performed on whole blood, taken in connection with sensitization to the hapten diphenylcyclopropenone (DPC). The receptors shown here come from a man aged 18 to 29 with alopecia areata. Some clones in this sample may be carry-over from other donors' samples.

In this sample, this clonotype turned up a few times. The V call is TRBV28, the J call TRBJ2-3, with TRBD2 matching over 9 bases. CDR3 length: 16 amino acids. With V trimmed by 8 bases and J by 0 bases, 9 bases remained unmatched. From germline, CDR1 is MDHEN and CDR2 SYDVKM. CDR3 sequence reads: CASSGRLAGSTDTQYF. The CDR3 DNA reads TGTGCCAGCTCCGGGAGGCTAGCGGGGAGCACAGATACGCAGTATTTT. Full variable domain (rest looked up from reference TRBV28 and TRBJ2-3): DVKVTQSSRYLVKRTGEKVFLECVQDMDHENMFWYRQDPGLGLRLIYFSYDVKMKEKGDIPEGYSVSREKKERFSLILESASTNQTSMYLCASSGRLAGSTDTQYFGPGTRLTVL.

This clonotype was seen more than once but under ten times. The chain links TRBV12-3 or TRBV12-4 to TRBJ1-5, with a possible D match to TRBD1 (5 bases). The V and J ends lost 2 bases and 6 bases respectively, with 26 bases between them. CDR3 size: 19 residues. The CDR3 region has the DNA TGTGCCAGCAGTTTACGGCCTGGTAGAGCCTCAGGGCTGGTTCAGCCCCAGCATTTT. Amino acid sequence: CASSLRPGRASGLVQPQHF.

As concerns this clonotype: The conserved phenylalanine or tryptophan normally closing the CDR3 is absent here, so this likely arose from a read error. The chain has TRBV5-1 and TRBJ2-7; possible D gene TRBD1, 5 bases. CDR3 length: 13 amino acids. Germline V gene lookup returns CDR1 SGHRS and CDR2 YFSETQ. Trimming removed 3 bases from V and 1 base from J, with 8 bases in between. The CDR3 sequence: CASSYGQSYEQYS. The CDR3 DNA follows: TGCGCCAGCAGCTATGGACAATCCTACGAGCAGTACTCC.

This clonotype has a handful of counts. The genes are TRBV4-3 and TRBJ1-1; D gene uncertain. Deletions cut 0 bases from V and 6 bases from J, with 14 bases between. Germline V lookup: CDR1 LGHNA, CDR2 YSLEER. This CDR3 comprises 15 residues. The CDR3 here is CASSQDTGFGSEAFF. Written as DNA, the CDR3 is TGCGCCAGCAGCCAAGATACGGGGTTCGGCTCTGAAGCTTTCTTT.

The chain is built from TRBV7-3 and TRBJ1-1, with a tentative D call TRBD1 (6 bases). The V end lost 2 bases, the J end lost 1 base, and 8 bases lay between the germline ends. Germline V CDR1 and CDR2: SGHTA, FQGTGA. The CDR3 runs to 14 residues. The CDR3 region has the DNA TGTGCCAGCAGCTTACGGGGGCCGAACACTGAAGCTTTCTTT. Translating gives CASSLRGPNTEAFF. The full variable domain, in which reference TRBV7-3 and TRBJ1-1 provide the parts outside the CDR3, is GAGVSQTPSNKVTEKGKYVELRCDPISGHTALYWYRQSLGQGPEFLIYFQGTGAADDSGLPNDRFFAVRPEGSVSTLKIQRTERGDSAVYLCASSLRGPNTEAFFGQGTRLTVV.

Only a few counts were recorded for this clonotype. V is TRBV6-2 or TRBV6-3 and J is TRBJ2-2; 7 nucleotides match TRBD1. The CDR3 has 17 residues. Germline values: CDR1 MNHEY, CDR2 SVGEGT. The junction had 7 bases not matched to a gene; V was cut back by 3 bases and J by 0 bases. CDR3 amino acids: CASSYSQGEPNTGELFF. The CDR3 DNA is TGTGCCAGCAGTTATTCGCAGGGGGAACCGAACACCGGGGAGCTGTTTTTT.

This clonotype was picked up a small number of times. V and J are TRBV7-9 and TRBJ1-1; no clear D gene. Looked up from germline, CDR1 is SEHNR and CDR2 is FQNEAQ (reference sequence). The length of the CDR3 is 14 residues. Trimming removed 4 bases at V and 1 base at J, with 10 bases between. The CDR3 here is CASSSHGRNTEAFF. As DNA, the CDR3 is TGTGCCAGCAGCTCACACGGAAGGAACACTGAAGCTTTCTTT.

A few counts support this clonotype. CDR3 protein: CAISDQTGTGGRTDTQYF. The CDR3 DNA sequence: TGTGCCATCAGTGATCAAACCGGGACAGGGGGTCGGACAGATACGCAGTATTTT. The chain links TRBV10-3 to TRBJ2-3, with 11 bases fitting TRBD1. This CDR3 has 18 amino acids. Looked up from germline, CDR1 is ENHRY and CDR2 is SYGVKD. V was clipped by 3 bases and J by 3 bases; unmatched bases: 11.

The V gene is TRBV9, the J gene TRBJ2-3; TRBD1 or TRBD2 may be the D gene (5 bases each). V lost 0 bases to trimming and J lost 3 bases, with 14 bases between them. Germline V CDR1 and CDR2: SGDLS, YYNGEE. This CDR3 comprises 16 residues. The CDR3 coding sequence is TGTGCCAGCAGCGTAGTCCCTCTGGGGACGACAGATACGCAGTATTTT. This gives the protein CASSVVPLGTTDTQYF.

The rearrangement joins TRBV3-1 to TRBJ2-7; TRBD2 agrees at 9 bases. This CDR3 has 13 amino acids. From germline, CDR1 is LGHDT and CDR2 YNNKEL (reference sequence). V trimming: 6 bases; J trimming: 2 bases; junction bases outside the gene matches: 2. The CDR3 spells CASRTSGTYEQYV. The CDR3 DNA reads TGTGCCAGCAGGACTAGCGGTACCTACGAGCAGTACGTC.

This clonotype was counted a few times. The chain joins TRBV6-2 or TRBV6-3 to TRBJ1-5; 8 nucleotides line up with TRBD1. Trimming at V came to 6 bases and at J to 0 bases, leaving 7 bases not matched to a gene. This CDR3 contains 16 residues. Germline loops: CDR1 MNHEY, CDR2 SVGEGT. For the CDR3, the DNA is TGTGCCAGCAGGCCGGACAGGGCTTTTAGCAATCAGCCCCAGCATTTT. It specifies CASRPDRAFSNQPQHF.

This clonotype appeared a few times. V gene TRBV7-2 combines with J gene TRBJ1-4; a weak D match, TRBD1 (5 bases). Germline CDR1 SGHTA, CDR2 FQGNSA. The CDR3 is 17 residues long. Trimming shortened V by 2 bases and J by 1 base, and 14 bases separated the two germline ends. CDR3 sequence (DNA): TGTGCCAGCAGCTTAAGCGCGGGGCGCGGAACTAATGAAAAACTGTTTTTT. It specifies CASSLSAGRGTNEKLFF.

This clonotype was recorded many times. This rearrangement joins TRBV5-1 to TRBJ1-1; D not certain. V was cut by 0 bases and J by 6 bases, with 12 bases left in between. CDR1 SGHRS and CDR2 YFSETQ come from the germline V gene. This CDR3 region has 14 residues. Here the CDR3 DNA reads TGCGCCAGCAGCTTGGCACGGGGTGGACCTGAAGCTTTCTTT. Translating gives CASSLARGGPEAFF. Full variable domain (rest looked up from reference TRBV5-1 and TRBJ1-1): KAGVTQTPRYLIKTRGQQVTLSCSPISGHRSVSWYQQTPGQGLQFLFEYFSETQRNKGNFPGRFSGRQFSNSRSEMNVSTLELGDSALYLCASSLARGGPEAFFGQGTRLTVV.

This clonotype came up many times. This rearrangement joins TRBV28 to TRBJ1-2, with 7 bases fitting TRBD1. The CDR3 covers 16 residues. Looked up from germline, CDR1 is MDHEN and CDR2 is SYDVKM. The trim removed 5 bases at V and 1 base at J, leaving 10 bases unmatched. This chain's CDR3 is CASSPIGDRNNYGYTF. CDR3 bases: TGTGCCAGCAGTCCCATAGGGGACAGAAATAACTATGGCTACACCTTC.

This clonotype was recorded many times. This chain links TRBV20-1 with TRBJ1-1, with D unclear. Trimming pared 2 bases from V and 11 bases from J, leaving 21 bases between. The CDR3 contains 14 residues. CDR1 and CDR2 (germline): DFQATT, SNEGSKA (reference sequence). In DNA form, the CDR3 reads TGCAGTGCTAGAAATCCTACTGGGCTGGCTAAGGCTTTCTTT. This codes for CSARNPTGLAKAFF.

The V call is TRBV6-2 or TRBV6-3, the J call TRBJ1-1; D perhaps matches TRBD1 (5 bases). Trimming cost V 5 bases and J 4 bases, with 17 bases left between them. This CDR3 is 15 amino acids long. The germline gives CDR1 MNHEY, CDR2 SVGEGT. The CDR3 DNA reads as TGTGCCAGCAGTCACCCCCGGGGGTCGGGCACTGAAGCTTTCTTT. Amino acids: CASSHPRGSGTEAFF.

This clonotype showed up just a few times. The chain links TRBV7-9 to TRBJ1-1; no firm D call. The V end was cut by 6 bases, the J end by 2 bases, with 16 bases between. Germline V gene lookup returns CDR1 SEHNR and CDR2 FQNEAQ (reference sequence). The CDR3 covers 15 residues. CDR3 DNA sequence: TGTGCCAGCAGTGTAAGACGGGCACAAAACACTGAAGCTTTCTTT. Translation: CASSVRRAQNTEAFF. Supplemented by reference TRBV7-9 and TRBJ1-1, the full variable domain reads DTGVSQNPRHKITKRGQNVTFRCDPISEHNRLYWYRQTLGQGPEFLTYFQNEAQLEKSRLLSDRFSAERPKGSFSTLEIQRTEQGDSAMYLCASSVRRAQNTEAFFGQGTRLTVV.

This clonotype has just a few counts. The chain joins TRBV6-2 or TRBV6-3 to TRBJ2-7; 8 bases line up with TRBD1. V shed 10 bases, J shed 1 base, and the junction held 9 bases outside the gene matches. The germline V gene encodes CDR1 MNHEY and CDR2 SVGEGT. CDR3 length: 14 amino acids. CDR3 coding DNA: TGTGCCACTCACCCGGACAGGGTGTCCTACGAGCAGTACTTC. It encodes CATHPDRVSYEQYF.

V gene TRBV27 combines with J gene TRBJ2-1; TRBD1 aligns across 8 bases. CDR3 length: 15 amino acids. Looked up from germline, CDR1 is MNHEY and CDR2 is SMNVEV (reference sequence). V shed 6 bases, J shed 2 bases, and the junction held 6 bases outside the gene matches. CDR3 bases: TGTGCCAGCAGCCCGACAGGGGCCCCCTACAATGAGCAGTTCTTC. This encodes CASSPTGAPYNEQFF.

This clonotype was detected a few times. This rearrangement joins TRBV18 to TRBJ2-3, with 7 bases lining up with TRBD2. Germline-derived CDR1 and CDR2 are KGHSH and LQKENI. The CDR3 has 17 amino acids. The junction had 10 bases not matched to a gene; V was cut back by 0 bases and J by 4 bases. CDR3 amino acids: CASSPPPRLAYSDTQYF. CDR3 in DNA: TGTGCCAGCTCACCACCACCGAGACTAGCTTACTCAGATACGCAGTATTTT.

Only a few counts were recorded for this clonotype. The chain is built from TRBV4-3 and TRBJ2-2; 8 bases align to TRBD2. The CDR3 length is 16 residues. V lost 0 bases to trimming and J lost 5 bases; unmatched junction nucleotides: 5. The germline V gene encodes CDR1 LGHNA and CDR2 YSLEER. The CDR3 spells CASSQEPGGPTGELFF. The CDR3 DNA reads TGCGCCAGCAGCCAAGAACCGGGGGGGCCTACCGGGGAGCTGTTTTTT.